The 25 T cell receptor beta chains presented below share a single source sample, sequenced in a study of blood T cell repertoires in COVID-19. This table comes from immunoSEQ multiplex PCR, and its TCRdb copy is limited to in-frame clones, with some not included. The table shows around 160,000 clones, with about nine tenths occurring only once. Sequencing input: peripheral blood. These TCRs come from a man older than 75 with acute or convalescent COVID-19.

This clone appeared a few times. The V call is TRBV5-5, the J call TRBJ1-1; 7 bases match TRBD1. V was pared by 3 bases and J by 5 bases, with 10 bases of the junction left unmatched. The germline gives CDR1 SGHKS, CDR2 YYEKEE (reference sequence). This CDR3 region has 15 residues. The DNA for the CDR3 is TGTGCCAGCAGCTGGCGGGACAGAGGTTTTACTGAAGCTTTCTTT. Its protein is CASSWRDRGFTEAFF.

This clone was seen a handful of times. The genes are TRBV5-1 and TRBJ1-1; tentatively, D is TRBD1 (6 bases). The CDR3 spans 14 residues. V was shortened by 2 bases and J by 1 base, with 9 bases between the two germline ends. Germline V gives CDR1 SGHRS, CDR2 YFSETQ. CDR3: CASSFQQGNTEAFF. The CDR3 DNA sequence: TGCGCCAGCAGCTTTCAACAGGGGAACACTGAAGCTTTCTTT.

The chain employs TRBV11-3 and TRBJ1-2, with a tentative D call TRBD1 (5 bases). CDR3 length: 13 amino acids. V shed 3 bases and J shed 2 bases, with 7 bases lying between them. Looked up from germline, CDR1 is SGHNT and CDR2 is YENEEA. The CDR3 DNA follows: TGTGCCAGCAGCTTGCCAGGGAACTATGGCTACACCTTC. Protein: CASSLPGNYGYTF.

This chain connects TRBV5-5 to TRBJ1-6; 9 bases are shared with TRBD1. The CDR3 extends over 16 amino acids. In germline, CDR1 is SGHKS, CDR2 YYEKEE (reference sequence). J gave up 9 bases and V 6 bases, and 13 bases lay outside the gene matches. CDR3 nucleotides: TGTGCCAGCAACGGACAGGGGATAATCGAAGGTTCACCCCTCCACTTT. It translates to CASNGQGIIEGSPLHF.

The V gene is TRBV6-2 or TRBV6-3, the J gene TRBJ2-7; weak D call: TRBD1 (6 bases). CDR3 length: 15 residues. The V gene lost 6 bases and the J gene lost 2 bases, with 17 bases spanning the gap. CDR1 MNHEY and CDR2 SVGEGT come from the germline V gene. CDR3 DNA: TGTGCCAGCAGCCCTCCTCCAGGGGTCCCCTACGAGCAGTACTTC. Translating it yields CASSPPPGVPYEQYF.

The rearrangement joins TRBV11-2 to TRBJ2-7; 10 bases match TRBD2. This CDR3 is built from 12 residues. Per germline, CDR1 SGHAT and CDR2 FQNNGV. V dropped 5 bases and J dropped 7; count of bases not matched to a gene: 2. The CDR3 sequence: CASSPTSGEQYF. For the CDR3, the DNA is TGTGCCAGCAGCCCGACTAGCGGGGAGCAGTACTTC.

The V call is TRBV10-3, the J call TRBJ2-1; 10 nucleotides align to TRBD2. This CDR3 region has 13 residues. CDR1 and CDR2 from the germline V gene are ENHRY and SYGVKD. Unmatched junction bases numbered 3, after V lost 4 bases and J lost 9 bases. The CDR3 nucleotides read TGTGCCATCAGTGCAGCGGGAGGGATTGAGCAGTTCTTC. It codes for CAISAAGGIEQFF.

This rearrangement joins TRBV20-1 to TRBJ1-4; D possibly corresponds to TRBD1 (5 bases). The germline CDR1 and CDR2 sequences are DFQATT and SNEGSKA (reference sequence). V lost 3 bases and J lost 6, with 17 bases in between. The CDR3 spans 15 residues. The CDR3 loop is CSASPVGRGDEKLFF. Written as DNA, the CDR3 is TGCAGTGCTAGTCCCGTGGGTAGGGGCGATGAAAAACTGTTTTTT.

The J gene is TRBJ1-4, the V gene TRBV7-9; 7 bases line up with TRBD1. The CDR3 has 15 residues. The V and J ends lost 5 bases and 2 bases, in that order; junction bases with no gene match: 5. Germline V gene data show CDR1 as SEHNR and CDR2 as FQNEAQ (reference sequence). Written as DNA, the CDR3 is TGTGCCAGCAGCCAGACGACAGGGACTAATGAAAAACTGTTTTTT. It translates to CASSQTTGTNEKLFF. Complete variable domain (other parts from reference TRBV7-9 and TRBJ1-4): DTGVSQNPRHKITKRGQNVTFRCDPISEHNRLYWYRQTLGQGPEFLTYFQNEAQLEKSRLLSDRFSAERPKGSFSTLEIQRTEQGDSAMYLCASSQTTGTNEKLFFGSGTQLSVL.

In nucleotides, the CDR3 is TGTGCCAGCAGTGCGGGACTAGCGGGAGGGGCCCACGAGCAGTACTTC. Its translation: CASSAGLAGGAHEQYF. The chain couples TRBV2 to TRBJ2-7; TRBD2 aligns across 16 bases. CDR1 is SNHLY and CDR2 is FYNNEI in the germline V gene. The CDR3 has 16 amino acids. The ends lost 4 bases at V and 5 bases at J; junction bases unmatched: 5.

The chain carries TRBV19 and TRBJ1-2, with 7 bases matching TRBD1. The germline V gene has CDR1 LNHDA and CDR2 SQIVND (reference sequence). The CDR3 has 12 residues. The ends lost 6 bases at V and 6 bases at J; junction bases unmatched: 4. The CDR3 loop reads CASRSGTDGYTF. The CDR3 DNA reads as TGTGCCAGTAGATCCGGGACAGATGGCTACACCTTC.

The gene calls are TRBV9 and TRBJ2-7; TRBD1 might be the D (6 bases). The germline V gene encodes CDR1 SGDLS and CDR2 YYNGEE. The CDR3 runs to 15 residues. V shed 0 bases and J shed 0 bases, with 10 bases lying between them. The CDR3: CASSVGQGISYEQYF. The CDR3 nucleotides read TGTGCCAGCAGCGTAGGGCAGGGGATCTCCTACGAGCAGTACTTC.

The genes are TRBV5-4 and TRBJ2-7; TRBD2 agrees at 7 bases. J gave up 5 bases and V 3 bases, and 14 bases lay outside the gene matches. The CDR3 consists of 16 residues. Germline lookup yields CDR1 SGHNT and CDR2 YYREEE (reference sequence). CDR3 nucleotide sequence: TGTGCCAGCAGCTACCGGGTGGGAGGGCTGCCCCACGAGCAGTACTTC. This gives the protein CASSYRVGGLPHEQYF.

The chain recombines TRBV10-2 with TRBJ2-7, with D perhaps matching TRBD2 (5 bases). This CDR3 region has 15 residues. Germline V lookup: CDR1 WSHSY, CDR2 SAAADI. V was clipped by 0 bases and J by 7 bases, with 16 bases between them. For the CDR3, the DNA is TGCGCCAGCAGTGAGTCGACTAAGATCTACGGTGAGCAGTACTTC. Encoded protein: CASSESTKIYGEQYF.

The chain has TRBV19 and TRBJ1-1, with D maybe TRBD1 (5 bases). The CDR3 contains 14 residues. V shed 7 bases and J shed 0 bases, with 12 bases lying between them. The germline gives CDR1 LNHDA, CDR2 SQIVND (reference sequence). The CDR3 coding sequence is TGTGCCAGTAATTCCCAGGGAATGAACACTGAAGCTTTCTTT. Translated, it gives CASNSQGMNTEAFF. The full variable domain, with the rest looked up from reference TRBV19 and TRBJ1-1, is DGGITQSPKYLFRKEGQNVTLSCEQNLNHDAMYWYRQDPGQGLRLIYYSQIVNDFQKGDIAEGYSVSREKKESFPLTVTSAQKNPTAFYLCASNSQGMNTEAFFGQGTRLTVV.

V usage is TRBV19 and J usage is TRBJ1-2; D might be TRBD1 (5 bases). The V end lost 7 bases, the J end lost 7 bases, and 19 bases lay between the germline ends. The germline gives CDR1 LNHDA, CDR2 SQIVND (reference sequence). The CDR3 runs to 14 residues. Written as DNA, the CDR3 is TGTGCCAGTACCACGGGAGGGGCCCCCGGTGGCTACACCTTC. Protein: CASTTGGAPGGYTF.

The chain uses TRBV6-4 and TRBJ2-3, with TRBD2 matching 8 bases. This CDR3 is 15 amino acids long. The trim removed 5 bases at V and 0 bases at J, leaving 4 bases unmatched. Germline CDR1 is MRHNA and CDR2 is SNTAGT. DNA of the CDR3: TGTGCCAGCAGTCCGACTAGCGTCAGCACAGATACGCAGTATTTT. Translation gives CASSPTSVSTDTQYF.

The chain joins TRBV6-5 to TRBJ1-6, with unresolved D. The V end lost 6 bases, the J end lost 5 bases, and 14 bases lay between the germline ends. In germline, CDR1 is MNHEY, CDR2 SVGAGI. CDR3 length equals 15 residues. The CDR3 sequence is CASRQLRSNNSPLHF. CDR3 DNA: TGTGCCAGCAGGCAACTGAGGAGTAATAATTCACCCCTCCACTTT.

V usage is TRBV7-8 and J usage is TRBJ2-5, with D maybe TRBD2 (5 bases). V lost 5 bases and J 9 bases, leaving 22 bases between the germline ends. Germline-derived CDR1 and CDR2 are SGHVS and FQNEAQ. The CDR3 extends over 15 amino acids. CDR3: CASSPREGPLLAQYF. The CDR3, as DNA: TGTGCCAGCAGCCCCCGGGAAGGACCACTTTTGGCCCAGTACTTC.

This chain links TRBV2 with TRBJ1-5; a possible D gene is TRBD1 (5 bases). Germline loops: CDR1 SNHLY, CDR2 FYNNEI. There are 15 residues in the CDR3. V was cut by 5 bases and J by 6 bases, with 17 bases left in between. The CDR3 loop reads CASSYTTRGTQPQHF. In nucleotides, the CDR3 is TGTGCCAGCAGTTACACAACCCGGGGGACTCAGCCCCAGCATTTT.

J is TRBJ1-5 and V is TRBV6-2 or TRBV6-3, with 8 bases fitting TRBD1. The ends lost 6 bases at V and 9 bases at J; junction bases unmatched: 7. This CDR3 contains 13 residues. The germline gives CDR1 MNHEY, CDR2 SVGEGT. The CDR3 spells CASSNGQGGPQHF. The CDR3 DNA reads TGTGCCAGCAGCAATGGACAGGGAGGGCCCCAGCATTTT.

The genes are TRBV28 and TRBJ2-2, with TRBD2 matching over 13 bases. Germline V lookup: CDR1 MDHEN, CDR2 SYDVKM. CDR3 length: 16 residues. With 5 bases clipped from V and 4 bases from J, the junction kept 4 bases outside the gene matches. The CDR3 DNA follows: TGTGCCAGCAGTGAAGGGACTAGCGGGGTCACCGGGGAGCTGTTTTTT. Encoded protein: CASSEGTSGVTGELFF.

The CDR3, as DNA: TGTGCCAGCAGCTTCTCGTCAGAAAACATTCAGTACTTC. Its protein product is CASSFSSENIQYF. The chain uses TRBV11-2 and TRBJ2-4; no clear D. Germline CDR1 SGHAT, CDR2 FQNNGV. CDR3 length equals 13 residues. Trimming took off 3 bases at V and 5 bases at J, with 8 bases between the two ends.

This chain connects TRBV3-1 (or the pseudogene TRBV3-2) to TRBJ2-6; 9 bases fit TRBD1. V shed 2 bases, J shed 2 bases, and the junction held 7 bases outside the gene matches. In germline, CDR1 is LGHDT, CDR2 YNNKEL (reference sequence). CDR3 length equals 18 residues. The CDR3 here is CASSQHGTGLAGANVLTF. The CDR3 bases are TGTGCCAGCAGCCAACACGGGACAGGGCTCGCTGGGGCCAACGTCCTGACTTTC.

The V call is TRBV30, the J call TRBJ1-5; 7 bases fit TRBD1. Looked up from germline, CDR1 is GTSNPN and CDR2 is SVGIG (reference sequence). The CDR3 totals 13 residues. Trimming removed 3 bases from V and 3 bases from J; junction bases left unmatched: 2. The CDR3: CAWSDRANQPQHF. The CDR3 DNA reads TGTGCCTGGAGCGACAGGGCCAATCAGCCCCAGCATTTT.